This TCR beta chain is drawn from a study of tumor-infiltrating lymphocytes in glioblastoma multiforme. Study-wide results and limits: Detected clone frequencies may not reflect cell counts, being RNA-based. The TCR and somatic mutation analysis included just one glioblastoma patient.

The germline V gene encodes CDR1 SGHRS and CDR2 YFSETQ. The CDR3 contains 15 residues. The ends lost 4 bases at V and 7 bases at J; junction bases unmatched: 12. Worth noting for this clonotype: Antigen specificity is unknown.

TCR beta libraries were built from RNA through three nested multiplex PCR rounds using modified ARM-PCR. TCRB-specific cDNA synthesis used 0.4 to 0.55 ug of total RNA. Unique molecular identifiers were not described for the libraries. TCRdb called the multiplex PCR reads again in MiXCR, with one record for every CDR3 protein. The table has 15,000 to 20,000 distinct CDR3 sequences, about 70% seen once. The receptor was derived from a male donor with glioblastoma. The sample comprised peripheral blood. This chain uses TRBV5-1 with TRBJ2-7; 9 nucleotides line up with TRBD1. Written as DNA, the CDR3 is TGCGCCAGCAGCCCTTCCGGGACAGGGTCTCAGGAGCAGTACTTC. Its translation is CASSPSGTGSQEQYF. The complete variable domain, with remaining parts taken from reference TRBV5-1 and TRBJ2-7, reads KAGVTQTPRYLIKTRGQQVTLSCSPISGHRSVSWYQQTPGQGLQFLFEYFSETQRNKGNFPGRFSGRQFSNSRSEMNVSTLELGDSALYLCASSPSGTGSQEQYFGPGTRLTVT.